The sequence of this T cell receptor (beta chain) was determined in a study of blood T cell repertoires in COVID-19. Whole-study context: Researchers got acute and convalescent COVID-19 samples from the United States, Italy and Spain. Nucleic acid was either cDNA or gDNA, and it came from T cells, B-cell-depleted T cells, or PBMCs.

Original methodology: Amplified reference gene primers provided the basis for estimating nucleated cell counts. TCRdb keeps only in-frame clones here, not all; method: immunoSEQ multiplex PCR. Clone size and the V and J calls come from that table; the DNA yielded D and trimming. The data show 150,000 to 200,000 clones, 65% to 80% seen once. Trimming took 2 bases from V and 3 from J, leaving 14 bases between them. Germline V gives CDR1 MNHEY, CDR2 SMNVEV (reference sequence). The CDR3 spans 16 residues. The TCR sequence derives from a man between 60 and 75 years old with acute or convalescent COVID-19. Source material: peripheral blood. The chain employs TRBV27 and TRBJ1-5, with D perhaps TRBD1 (5 bases). The CDR3 loop is CASSLGAENANQPQHF. CDR3 in DNA: TGTGCCAGCAGTTTAGGGGCAGAGAATGCCAATCAGCCCCAGCATTTT.